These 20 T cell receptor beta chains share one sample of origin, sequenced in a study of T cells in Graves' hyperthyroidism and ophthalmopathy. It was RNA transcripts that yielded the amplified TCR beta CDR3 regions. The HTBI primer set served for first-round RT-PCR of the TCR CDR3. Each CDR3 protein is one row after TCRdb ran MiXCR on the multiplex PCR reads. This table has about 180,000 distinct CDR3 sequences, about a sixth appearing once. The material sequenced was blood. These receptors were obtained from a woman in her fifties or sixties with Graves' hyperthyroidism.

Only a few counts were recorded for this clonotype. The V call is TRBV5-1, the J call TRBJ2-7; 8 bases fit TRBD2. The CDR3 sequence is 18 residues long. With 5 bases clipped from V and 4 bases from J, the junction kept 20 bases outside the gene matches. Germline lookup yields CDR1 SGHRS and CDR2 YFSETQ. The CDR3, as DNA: TGCGCCAGCAGTTTTCGGGGGGGGGGGCATCAAAGAACTTACGAGCAGTACTTC. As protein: CASSFRGGGHQRTYEQYF.

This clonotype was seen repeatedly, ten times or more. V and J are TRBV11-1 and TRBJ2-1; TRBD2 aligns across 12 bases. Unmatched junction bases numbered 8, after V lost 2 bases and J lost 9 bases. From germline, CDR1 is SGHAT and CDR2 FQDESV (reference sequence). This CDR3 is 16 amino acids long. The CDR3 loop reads CASSLLAGGATTEQFF. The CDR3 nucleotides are TGTGCCAGCAGCTTACTAGCGGGGGGGGCTACAACTGAGCAGTTCTTC.

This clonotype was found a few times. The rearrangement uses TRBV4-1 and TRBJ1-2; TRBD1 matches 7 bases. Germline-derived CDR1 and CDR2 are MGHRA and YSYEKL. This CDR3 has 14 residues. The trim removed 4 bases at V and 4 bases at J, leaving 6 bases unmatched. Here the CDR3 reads CASSPEGQPYGYTF. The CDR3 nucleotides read TGCGCCAGCAGCCCAGAGGGACAGCCCTATGGCTACACCTTC.

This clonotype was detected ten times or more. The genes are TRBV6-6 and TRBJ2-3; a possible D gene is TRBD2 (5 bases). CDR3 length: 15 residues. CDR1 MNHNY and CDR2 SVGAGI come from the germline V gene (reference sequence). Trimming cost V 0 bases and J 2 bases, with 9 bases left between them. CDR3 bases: TGTGCCAGCAGTTACTCGAGAGGGTACACAGATACGCAGTATTTT. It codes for CASSYSRGYTDTQYF.

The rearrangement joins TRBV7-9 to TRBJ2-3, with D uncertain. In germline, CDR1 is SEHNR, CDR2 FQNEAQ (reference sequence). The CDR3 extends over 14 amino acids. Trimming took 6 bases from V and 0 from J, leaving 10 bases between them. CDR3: CASRRTESTDTQYF. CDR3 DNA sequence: TGTGCCAGCAGGAGGACGGAAAGCACAGATACGCAGTATTTT.

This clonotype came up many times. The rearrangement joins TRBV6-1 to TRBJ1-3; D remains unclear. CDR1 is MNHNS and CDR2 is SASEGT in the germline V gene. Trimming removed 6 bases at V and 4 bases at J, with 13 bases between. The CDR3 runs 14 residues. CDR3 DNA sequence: TGTGCCAGCAGCATCGGAAGTTCAGGAAACACCATATATTTT. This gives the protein CASSIGSSGNTIYF.

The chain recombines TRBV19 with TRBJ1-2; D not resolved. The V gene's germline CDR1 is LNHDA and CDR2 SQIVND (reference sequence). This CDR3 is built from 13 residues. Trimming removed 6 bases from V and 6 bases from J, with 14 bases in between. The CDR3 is CASSLGVANGYTF. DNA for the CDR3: TGTGCCAGTAGCCTAGGCGTGGCAAATGGCTACACCTTC.

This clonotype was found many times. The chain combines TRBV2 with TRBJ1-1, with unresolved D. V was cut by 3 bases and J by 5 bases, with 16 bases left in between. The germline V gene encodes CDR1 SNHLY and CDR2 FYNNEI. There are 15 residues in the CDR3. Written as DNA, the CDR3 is TGTGCCAGCAGTGAGGGGTCAGGCGGGGAGACTGAAGCTTTCTTT. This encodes CASSEGSGGETEAFF.

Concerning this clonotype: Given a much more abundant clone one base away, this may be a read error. The CDR3 sequence: CASSYSGPALTPPHF. The CDR3 DNA reads as TGTGCCAGCAGTTACTCGGGCCCGGCCTTGACACCCCCCCACTTT. The chain couples TRBV6-5 to TRBJ1-6, with D unclear. This CDR3 comprises 15 residues. Germline CDR1 and CDR2: MNHEY and SVGAGI.

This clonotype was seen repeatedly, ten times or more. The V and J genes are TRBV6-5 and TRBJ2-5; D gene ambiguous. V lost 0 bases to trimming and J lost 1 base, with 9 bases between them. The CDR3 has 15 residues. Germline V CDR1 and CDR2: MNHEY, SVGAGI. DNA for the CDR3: TGTGCCAGCAGTTACTCTTGGGCACTCCAAGAGACCCAGTACTTC. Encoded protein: CASSYSWALQETQYF.

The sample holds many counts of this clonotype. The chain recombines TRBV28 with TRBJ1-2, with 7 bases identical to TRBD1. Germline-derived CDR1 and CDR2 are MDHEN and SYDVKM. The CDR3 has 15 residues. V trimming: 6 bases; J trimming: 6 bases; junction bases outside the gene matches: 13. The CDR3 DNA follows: TGTGCCAGCAGCAATACGCCAGGGGGGGTTGATGGCTACACCTTC. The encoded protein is CASSNTPGGVDGYTF.

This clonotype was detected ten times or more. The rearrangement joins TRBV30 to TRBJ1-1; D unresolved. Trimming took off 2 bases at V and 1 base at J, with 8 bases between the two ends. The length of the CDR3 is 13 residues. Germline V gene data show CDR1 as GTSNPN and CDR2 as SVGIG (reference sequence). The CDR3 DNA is TGTGCCTGGAGTTCGGGAAGGAACACTGAAGCTTTCTTT. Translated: CAWSSGRNTEAFF.

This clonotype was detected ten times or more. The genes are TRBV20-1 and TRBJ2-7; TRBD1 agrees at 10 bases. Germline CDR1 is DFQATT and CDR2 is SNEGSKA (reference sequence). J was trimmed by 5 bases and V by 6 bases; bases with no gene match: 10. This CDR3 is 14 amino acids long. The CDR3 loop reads CSAKFPGTGDEQYF. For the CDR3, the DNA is TGCAGTGCCAAATTCCCCGGGACAGGGGACGAGCAGTACTTC.

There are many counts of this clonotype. Here the CDR3 DNA reads TGTGCCAGCAGCCACCTACCCGGGACAGGGGGCAAGATAAGGGAAAAACTGTTTTTT. Encoded protein: CASSHLPGTGGKIREKLFF. The rearrangement links TRBV7-3 to TRBJ1-4; TRBD1 agrees at 12 bases. Losses at the gene ends were 5 bases for V and 8 bases for J; bases not matched to a gene: 18. Per germline, CDR1 SGHTA and CDR2 FQGTGA. The CDR3 is made up of 19 amino acids.

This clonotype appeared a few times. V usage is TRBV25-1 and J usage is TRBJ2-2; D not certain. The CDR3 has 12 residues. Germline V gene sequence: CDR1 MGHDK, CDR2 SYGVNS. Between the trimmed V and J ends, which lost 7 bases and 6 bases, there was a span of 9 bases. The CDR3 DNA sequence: TGTGCCAGCATCGGCTGGGCCGGGGAGCTGTTTTTT. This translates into CASIGWAGELFF.

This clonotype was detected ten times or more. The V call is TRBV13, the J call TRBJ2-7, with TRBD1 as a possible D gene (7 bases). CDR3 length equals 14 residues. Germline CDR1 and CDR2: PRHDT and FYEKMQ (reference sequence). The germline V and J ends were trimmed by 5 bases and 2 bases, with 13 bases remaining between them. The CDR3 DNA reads TGTGCCAGCAGCGCATCCAGGGGGGCCTACGAGCAGTACTTC. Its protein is CASSASRGAYEQYF.

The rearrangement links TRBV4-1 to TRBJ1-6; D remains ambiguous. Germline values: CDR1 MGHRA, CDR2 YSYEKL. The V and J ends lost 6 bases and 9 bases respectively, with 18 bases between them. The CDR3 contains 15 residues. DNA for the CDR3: TGCGCCAGCAGGGATAGCAGAGGAGGACCTTCACCCCTCCACTTT. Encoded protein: CASRDSRGGPSPLHF.

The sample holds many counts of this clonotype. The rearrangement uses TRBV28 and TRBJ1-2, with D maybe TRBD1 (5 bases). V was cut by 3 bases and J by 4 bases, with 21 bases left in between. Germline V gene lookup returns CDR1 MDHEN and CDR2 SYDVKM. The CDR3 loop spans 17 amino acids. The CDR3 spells CASSLGLGYTLSYGYTF. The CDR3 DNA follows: TGTGCCAGCAGTTTGGGGCTGGGATATACTCTTTCCTATGGCTACACCTTC.

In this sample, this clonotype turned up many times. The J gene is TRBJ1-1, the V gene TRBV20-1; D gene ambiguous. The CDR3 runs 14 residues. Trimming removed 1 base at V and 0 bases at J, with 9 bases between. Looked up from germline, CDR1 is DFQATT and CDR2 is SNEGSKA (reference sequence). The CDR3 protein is CSARGTAMNTEAFF. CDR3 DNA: TGCAGTGCTAGAGGGACGGCTATGAACACTGAAGCTTTCTTT.

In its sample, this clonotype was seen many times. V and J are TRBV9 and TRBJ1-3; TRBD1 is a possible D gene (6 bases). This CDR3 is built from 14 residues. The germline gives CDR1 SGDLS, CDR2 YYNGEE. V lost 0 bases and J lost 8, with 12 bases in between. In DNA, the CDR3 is TGTGCCAGCAGCGTAGAAAGAGGGGGGGACACCATATATTTT. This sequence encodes CASSVERGGDTIYF.